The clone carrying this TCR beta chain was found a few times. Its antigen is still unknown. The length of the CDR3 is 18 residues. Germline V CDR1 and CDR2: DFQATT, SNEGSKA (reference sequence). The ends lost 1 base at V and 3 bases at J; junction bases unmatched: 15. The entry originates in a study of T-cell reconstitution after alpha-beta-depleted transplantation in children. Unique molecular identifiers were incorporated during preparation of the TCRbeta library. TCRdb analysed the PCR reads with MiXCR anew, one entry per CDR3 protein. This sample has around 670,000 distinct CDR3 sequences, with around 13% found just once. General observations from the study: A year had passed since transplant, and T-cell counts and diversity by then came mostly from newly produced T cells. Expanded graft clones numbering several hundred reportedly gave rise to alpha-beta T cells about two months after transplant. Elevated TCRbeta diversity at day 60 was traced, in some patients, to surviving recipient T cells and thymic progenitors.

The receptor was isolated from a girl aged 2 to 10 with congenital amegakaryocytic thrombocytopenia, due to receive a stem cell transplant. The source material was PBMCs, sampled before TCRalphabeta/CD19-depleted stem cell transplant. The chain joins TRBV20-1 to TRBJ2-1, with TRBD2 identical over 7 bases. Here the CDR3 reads CSARASEVGASGYNEQFF. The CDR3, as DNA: TGCAGTGCTAGAGCCTCGGAGGTCGGGGCTAGCGGCTACAATGAGCAGTTCTTC.